This TCR beta chain emerged from a study of coeliac disease. Study-wide findings and caveats: Active celiac intraepithelial and lamina propria samples had lower TRB and TRG clonality than control samples. Few TRB amino acid sequences were shared between samples; most were unique.

The CDR3 has 11 residues. Between the trimmed V and J ends, which lost 6 bases and 4 bases, there was a span of 4 bases. The germline CDR1 and CDR2 sequences are SNHLY and FYNNEI. Each fraction contributed one roughly 500,000-cell aliquot for sequencing. For this clone: Antigen unknown.

Profiling relied on immunoSEQ multiplex PCR, and the TCRdb table lists in-frame clones only, not all of them. This sample has about 2,400 clones, with 50% to 80% found just once. The rearrangement joins TRBV2 to TRBJ2-1, with D unresolved. What was sequenced was intraepithelial lymphocytes from the gut. The sequence came from a woman in her 70s with celiac disease on a gluten-free diet. Here the CDR3 reads CASRQYNEQFF. The CDR3 DNA reads as TGTGCCAGCAGACAATACAATGAGCAGTTCTTC.